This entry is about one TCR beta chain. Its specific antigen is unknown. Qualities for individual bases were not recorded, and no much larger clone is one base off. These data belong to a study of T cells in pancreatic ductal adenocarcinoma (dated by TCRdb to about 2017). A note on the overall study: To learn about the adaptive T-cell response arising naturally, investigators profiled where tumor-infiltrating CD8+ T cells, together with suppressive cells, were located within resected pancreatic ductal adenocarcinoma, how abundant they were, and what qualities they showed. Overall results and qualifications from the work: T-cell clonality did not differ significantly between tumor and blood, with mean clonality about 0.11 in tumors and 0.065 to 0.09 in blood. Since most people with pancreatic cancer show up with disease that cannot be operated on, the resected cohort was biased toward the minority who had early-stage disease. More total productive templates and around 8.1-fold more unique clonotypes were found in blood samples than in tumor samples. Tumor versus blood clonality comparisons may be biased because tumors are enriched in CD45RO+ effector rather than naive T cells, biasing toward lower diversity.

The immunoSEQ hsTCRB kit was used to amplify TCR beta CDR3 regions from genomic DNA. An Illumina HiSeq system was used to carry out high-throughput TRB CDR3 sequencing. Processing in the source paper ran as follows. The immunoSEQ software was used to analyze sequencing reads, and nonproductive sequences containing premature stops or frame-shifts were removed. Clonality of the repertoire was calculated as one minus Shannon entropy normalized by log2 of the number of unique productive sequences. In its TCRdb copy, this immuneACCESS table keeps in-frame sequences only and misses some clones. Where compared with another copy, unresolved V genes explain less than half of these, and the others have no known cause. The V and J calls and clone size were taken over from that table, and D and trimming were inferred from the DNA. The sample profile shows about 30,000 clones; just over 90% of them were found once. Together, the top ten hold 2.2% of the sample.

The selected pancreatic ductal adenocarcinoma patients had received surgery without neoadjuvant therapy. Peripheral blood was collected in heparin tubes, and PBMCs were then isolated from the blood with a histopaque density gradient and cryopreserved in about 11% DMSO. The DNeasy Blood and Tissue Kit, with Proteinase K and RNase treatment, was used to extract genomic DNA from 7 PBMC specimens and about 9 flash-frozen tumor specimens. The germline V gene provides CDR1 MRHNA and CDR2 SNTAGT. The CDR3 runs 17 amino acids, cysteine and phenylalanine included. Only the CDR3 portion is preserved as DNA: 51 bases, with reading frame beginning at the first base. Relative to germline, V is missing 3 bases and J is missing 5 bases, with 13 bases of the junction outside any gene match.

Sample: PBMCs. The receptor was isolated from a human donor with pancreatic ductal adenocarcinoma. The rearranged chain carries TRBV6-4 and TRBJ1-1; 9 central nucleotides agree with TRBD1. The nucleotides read TGTGCCAGCAGTGATCATATCGACAGGGGGTTTTTAACTGAAGCTTTCTTT. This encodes CASSDHIDRGFLTEAFF.